This T cell receptor (beta chain) was identified during a study of graft-versus-host responses after intestinal transplantation (dated by TCRdb to 2020 to 2023). As for the study more broadly: Multivisceral, liver-intestinal, or isolated intestinal transplants were received by the recipients. Anti-thymocyte globulin induction was given to all recipients, followed by maintenance tacrolimus and steroids for two to four years. Bulk TCR-beta CDR3 sequencing was used to track graft-versus-host and host-versus-graft alloreactive T cell clones in the graft, circulation and bone marrow after intestinal transplantation. To identify alloreactive clones, pre-transplant mixed lymphocyte reaction products were sequenced and then compared with unstimulated pre-transplant donor and recipient T cells. The cohort enrolled 20 to 25 intestinal transplant recipients, one of whom was a retransplant, and a few patients without pretransplant specimens were excluded. Donor T cell macrochimerism was defined as a peak of at least 4% donor T cells among recipient peripheral blood mononuclear cells. Instead of going to the commercial service, samples from a few later patients were sequenced in-house on an Illumina MiSeq and processed with MiXCR. The study at large found these results: The relatively low number and heterogeneity of intestinal transplant patients limited the conclusions. Early after transplant, declines in HvG clones were associated with peak levels of circulating GvH clones. In the allografts of patients with donor T cell macrochimerism, GvH to HvG T cell clonal ratios were high. GvH clones were found in recipient bone marrow, and some of the GvH clones appeared earlier in ileal mucosa or blood, which is consistent with an intestinal mucosal origin.

Concerning this clone itself: Its antigen specificity is not known. Base qualities are missing; no much larger clone stands one base away.

The time point label of this sample denotes: cells obtained before transplantation from donor or recipient. CD3+CD4+ and CD3+CD8+ populations were FACS-sorted from unstimulated pre-transplant donor and recipient cells taken from spleen or lymph nodes. Receptors were amplified or captured by the immunoSEQ multiplex PCR assay. For most patients, genomic DNA was isolated using the Qiagen DNeasy Blood and Tissue Kit and was shipped frozen to Adaptive Biotechnologies for TCR sequencing. Adaptive Biotechnologies carried out high-throughput TCR-beta CDR3 sequencing of genomic DNA for most patients. From the authors' description of their analysis: TCR sequencing data for 15 to 20 patients were retrieved from Adaptive's ImmunoSEQ software; three other patients were processed with MiXCR and VDJtools. To correct CD4 versus CD8 sorting errors, any sequence found in both subsets at a frequency ratio below 5:1 was removed. CDR3 nucleotide sequences shared between donor and recipient were removed because the origin of such sequences could not be assigned. Alloreactive clones required at least 2-fold expansion over unstimulated cells and minimum CFSE-low frequency of 0.002% (template counts) or 0.001% (read counts). Clones detected in sequenced pre-transplant spleen, lymph node, or MLR CFSE-low populations of the donor or recipient were defined as mappable. Cumulative frequency of alloreactive clones was calculated as a percentage of all sequences weighted by copy number. Entries here come from immuneACCESS through TCRdb and include only in-frame sequences with V and J called. Some clones fail to appear in such tables; in the studies checked, an unresolved V gene covers under half of the shortfall, and the cause of the remainder is unknown. V, J and clone size reflect that table, while D and trimming were determined from the DNA. The sample table contains tens of thousands of clones; only one count was recorded for 94% of them. The ten largest make up over 0.15% of the sample.

Taken from the germline V gene, the CDR1 and CDR2 loops are SGHRS and YFSETQ. Trimming removed 0 bases from V and 4 bases from J; the gene matches leave 2 bases unexplained. CDR3 length: 14 amino acids, cysteine to phenylalanine. Here the CDR3 DNA is all that survives: 42 bases in frame from base 1. The sequence is built from TRBV5-1 and TRBJ2-3, and 7 junctional nucleotides match TRBD2. This clonotype originated in a human donor who was the organ donor for an intestinal transplant. This specimen consisted of unstimulated CD4+ T cells sorted from spleen or lymph node cells, obtained before transplant. The sequenced DNA: TGCGCCAGCAGCTTGGGACTAGCTTCAGATACGCAGTATTTT. Translated, it gives CASSLGLASDTQYF.